The 4 T cell receptor beta chains below were found in one sample sequenced in a study of low-dose radiotherapy and immunotherapy resistance in tumors. Primers targeting TRAV and TRBV primed first-strand cDNA, covering alpha and beta chains. The authors ran around 19 PCR cycles to amplify TCRs with a constant-region primer and V-primer adapter. TCRdb used MiXCR to reprocess the reads, holding one entry per CDR3 protein. This table holds about 16,000 distinct CDR3 sequences, about 74% found once. The receptors derive from a human donor with advanced metastatic prostate, ovarian, gallbladder or colorectal cancer (not recorded which). This table probably holds off-target reads from a library built for another chain.

The rearrangement uses TRBV28 and TRBJ1-2; TRBD1 aligns across 12 bases. CDR3 length: 15 amino acids. Unmatched junction bases numbered 7, after V lost 5 bases and J lost 6 bases. Germline V gene lookup returns CDR1 MDHEN and CDR2 SYDVKM. The CDR3 region is CASSGWDRGPHGYTF. The DNA for the CDR3 is TGTGCCAGCAGTGGGTGGGACAGGGGGCCTCATGGCTACACCTTC.

The V call is TRBV19, the J call TRBJ2-1, with 13 bases fitting TRBD2. V was pared by 0 bases and J by 0 bases, with 8 bases of the junction left unmatched. Per the germline V gene, CDR1 is LNHDA and CDR2 is SQIVND (reference sequence). The length of the CDR3 is 20 residues. The CDR3 here is CASSIDGTSGVPSSYNEQFF. Written as DNA, the CDR3 is TGTGCCAGTAGTATAGATGGGACTAGCGGGGTTCCGAGCTCCTACAATGAGCAGTTCTTC.

The chain uses TRBV9 and TRBJ2-3; unclear D gene. Trimming shortened V by 0 bases and J by 8 bases, and 13 bases separated the two germline ends. CDR1 and CDR2 (germline): SGDLS, YYNGEE. CDR3 size: 14 residues. Here the CDR3 reads CASSVETLDATQYF. CDR3 DNA: TGTGCCAGCAGCGTAGAAACCCTCGATGCTACGCAGTATTTT.

V and J are TRBV28 and TRBJ2-4; D not resolved. V shed 6 bases and J shed 1 base, with 16 bases lying between them. This CDR3 has 16 residues. Germline V gives CDR1 MDHEN, CDR2 SYDVKM. The DNA for the CDR3 is TGTGCCAGCAGCCTCACCCCGAGCAGGGCCAAAAACATTCAGTACTTC. Translated: CASSLTPSRAKNIQYF.